This is a list of T cell receptor beta chains from one sample in a study of T cells in tuberculosis. The assay was immunoSEQ multiplex PCR, and TCRdb's table has in-frame clones only and misses some. This table has just under 45,000 clones, approximately 94% appearing once. Sequenced sample: PBMCs. The receptor set was obtained from a donor under 30 with latent tuberculosis or without tuberculosis infection. Some clones in this sample may be carry-over from other donors' samples. Both conserved end residues are part of each CDR3. The D gene is left open where the match is weak. Clone size is shown for a subset of rows, as once, few, many or a class of expanded clone.

TRBD1	-	TRBJ2-2	TRBV5-6	TGTGCCAGCAGCGGGGACAGGGGGCGTATCGGGGAGCTGTTTTTT	CASSGDRGRIGELFF
-	once	TRBJ1-2	TRBV11-2	TGTGCCAGCAGCTTAGATCGAGGGATCTGGGGCTACACCTTC	CASSLDRGIWGYTF
-	-	TRBJ2-6	TRBV27	TGTGCCAGCAGTTTAAGGCCCCTGACAGTCTCTGGGGCCAACGTCCTGACTTTC	CASSLRPLTVSGANVLTF
-	once	TRBJ1-1	TRBV4-3	TGCGCCAGCAGCCAGTACTCTTGGCTCAGGCTCACTGAAGCTTTCTTT	CASSQYSWLRLTEAFF
TRBD1	-	TRBJ1-2	TRBV4-1	TGCGCCAGCAGCCAAGATCCAAGTGGGGCACAGGGACAGGGCTACACCTTC	CASSQDPSGAQGQGYTF
-	-	TRBJ2-7	TRBV28	TGTGCCAGCATCCCAGGAGGGGTCGCCTACGAGCAGTACTTC	CASIPGGVAYEQYF
-	-	TRBJ2-7	TRBV30	TGTGCCTGGAGGAACGGCGGGGGCGCTGAGCAGTACTTC	CAWRNGGGAEQYF
TRBD2	-	TRBJ2-7	TRBV6-6	TGTGCCAGCAGTTCCCTCCGGACTAGTCGCTACGAGCAGTACTTC	CASSSLRTSRYEQYF
TRBD1	-	TRBJ2-2	TRBV23-1	TGCGCCAGCAGTCAACCAGACAGGGGGAACACCGGGGAGCTGTTTTTT	CASSQPDRGNTGELFF
-	-	TRBJ2-3	TRBV5-1	TGCGCCAGCAGCCGCTTAACAAGCGGGCCCCATACGCAGTATTTT	CASSRLTSGPHTQYF
-	-	TRBJ1-5	TRBV7-2	TGTGCCAGCACCTTGGGGCGGAATCAGCCCCAGCATTTT	CASTLGRNQPQHF
-	-	TRBJ1-1	TRBV18	TGTGCCAGCGACACCGGGAACACTGAAGCTTTCTTT	CASDTGNTEAFF
TRBD2	-	TRBJ2-1	TRBV7-9	TGTGCCAGCAGCTTATCCCTAGCGGCCTCCTACAATGAGCAGTTCTTC	CASSLSLAASYNEQFF
TRBD1	-	TRBJ1-5	TRBV6-5	TGTGCCAGCAGTTCGGACAGGGGGGGTCAGCCCCAGCATTTT	CASSSDRGGQPQHF
TRBD2	-	TRBJ2-7	TRBV14	TGTGCCAGCAGCCAAGTGGCCCTACCGGGGGGGTACGAGCAGTACTTC	CASSQVALPGGYEQYF
-	once	TRBJ2-1	TRBV5-1	TGCGCCAGCAGCTCCGGGGGCTCCTACAATGAGCAGTTCTTC	CASSSGGSYNEQFF
-	-	TRBJ2-2	TRBV12-5	TGTGCTAGTGGTCGGGACTTAACCGGGGAGCTGTTTTTT	CASGRDLTGELFF
TRBD1	once	TRBJ1-5	TRBV4-1	TGCGCCAGCAACACAGGGGTCGGCAATCAGCCCCAGCATTTT	CASNTGVGNQPQHF
TRBD1	-	TRBJ2-2	TRBV30	TGTGCCTGGAGTATAGGGACAGGGCTGAACACCGGGGAGCTGTTTTTT	CAWSIGTGLNTGELFF
-	once	TRBJ1-3	TRBV19	TGTGCCAGTAGCATACTCTCTGGAAACACCATATATTTT	CASSILSGNTIYF
-	-	TRBJ2-5	TRBV7-9	TGTGCCAGCAGCAAGCGGATACAAGAGACCCAGTACTTC	CASSKRIQETQYF
TRBD1	-	TRBJ2-2	TRBV4-3	TGCGCCAGCAGCCAGGACAGGGGGGTCACCGGGGAGCTGTTTTTT	CASSQDRGVTGELFF
TRBD2	-	TRBJ2-2	TRBV6-1	TGTGCCAGCAGTGGATTAGCGGGAGGGCCGTCCACCGGGGAGCTGTTTTTT	CASSGLAGGPSTGELFF
TRBD2	-	TRBJ2-1	TRBV28	TGTGCCACCACCCAGGGACTAGCGGGAGCCTCGCAGTTCTTC	CATTQGLAGASQFF